The TCR beta chain described here comes from a study of OX40 agonist ivuxolimab in advanced cancers. Study overall: Those enrolled were roughly 80% male, with a mean age of about 66 years and ages from 23 to 79.

Germline CDR1 is SGHTA and CDR2 is FQGNSA. This CDR3 has 11 residues. The germline V and J ends were trimmed by 5 bases and 6 bases, with 7 bases remaining between them. Sequenced by immunoSEQ multiplex PCR; TCRdb stores in-frame clones only, minus some. The repertoire holds tens of thousands of clones, with 90% as singletons. The clonotype originates from an adult with an advanced solid tumor such as melanoma, head and neck, liver or kidney cancer. This material consisted of CD4+ or CD8+ T cells sorted from blood, taken in a trial of the OX40 agonist ivuxolimab. The chain employs TRBV7-2 and TRBJ1-1, with no clear D. This CDR3 reads CASSPFSEAFF. In DNA form, the CDR3 reads TGTGCCAGCAGCCCGTTCTCTGAAGCTTTCTTT.